Listed below are T cell receptor beta chains from one sample, sequenced in a study of T cells in narcolepsy. Here immunoSEQ multiplex PCR was the method, and the copy in TCRdb shows in-frame clones only, minus some. The table has roughly 32,000 clones, 82% seen once; the top ten hold less than 1.2%. Input material: CD45RA- memory CD4+ T cells from PBMCs. These receptors were taken from a human donor with narcolepsy. CDR3s include the opening cysteine and the closing phenylalanine or tryptophan. Each record gives: V gene, clone size, J gene, D gene, CDR3 DNA, CDR3 protein. D genes are given only for firm matches. Some rows mark clone size as missing; the rest say once, few, many or name a class of expanded clone.

TRBV9	-	TRBJ2-7	-	TGTGCCAGCAGCCCCGTAGGGGAATACGAGCAGTACTTC	CASSPVGEYEQYF
TRBV2	-	TRBJ1-1	-	TGTGCCAGCAGCTGGGACGGTAAGAACACTGAAGCTTTCTTT	CASSWDGKNTEAFF
TRBV5-1	few	TRBJ2-2	-	TGCGCCAGCAGGTGGGAGGCTTCAAGTTCCGGGGAGCTGTTTTTT	CASRWEASSSGELFF
TRBV9	-	TRBJ1-1	TRBD1	TGTGCCAGCAGCCCCCAGCAAACGACAGGGAATGCTTTCTTT	CASSPQQTTGNAFF
TRBV28	-	TRBJ1-2	TRBD1	TGTGCCAGCAGTTCCGGGACAGCCTATGGCTACACCTTC	CASSSGTAYGYTF
TRBV5-8	-	TRBJ1-1	-	TGTGCCAGCAGCTTGTTAAACGGGGAAGCTTTCTTT	CASSLLNGEAFF
TRBV27	few	TRBJ2-7	TRBD2	TGTGCCAGCACCACATTGACTAGCGGGGGGGCCCACGAGCAGTACTTC	CASTTLTSGGAHEQYF
TRBV6-4	-	TRBJ2-2	TRBD1	TGTGCCAGCGGACAGGGGGTGAACACCGGGGAGCTGTTTTTT	CASGQGVNTGELFF
TRBV9	-	TRBJ1-4	TRBD1	TGTGCCAGCAGCGTTCAGGGGGCGAATGATGAAAAACTGTTTTTT	CASSVQGANDEKLFF
TRBV30	-	TRBJ2-7	-	TGTGCCTGGACTCGACAGGCGTTTTCCTACGAGCAGTACTTC	CAWTRQAFSYEQYF
TRBV29-1	-	TRBJ1-4	TRBD1	TGCAGCGTTGCCGCTCGGGACAGGGAATTTCTGAATTTTTTT	CSVAARDREFLNFF
TRBV25-1	-	TRBJ1-4	-	TGTGCCAGCAGTGAGTCCTCCGGGCAGGAAAAACTGTTTTTT	CASSESSGQEKLFF
TRBV5-6	-	TRBJ2-7	-	TGTGCCAGCAGCAGAGGGGTCTCCTACGAGCAGTACTTC	CASSRGVSYEQYF
TRBV14	-	TRBJ2-3	-	TGTGCCAGCAGCCGCGGCAGGGGCGGGGGCTCAGATACGCAGTATTTT	CASSRGRGGGSDTQYF
TRBV18	-	TRBJ2-3	TRBD2	TGTGCCAGCTCACCACCGGCTAGCGGGGGTTATACGCAGTATTTT	CASSPPASGGYTQYF
TRBV28	once	TRBJ1-3	-	TGTGCCAGCAGGACAGCTGGAAACACCATATATTTT	CASRTAGNTIYF
TRBV5-1	-	TRBJ2-3	-	TGCGCCAGCAGCTTGGTTTGGGGCACAGATACGCAGTATTTT	CASSLVWGTDTQYF